This T cell receptor (beta chain) was identified during a study of post-analysis software for immune sequencing data. Study-wide context: Disease courses included relapsing-remitting, secondary progressive and progressive-relapsing multiple sclerosis. Overall study findings and caveats: The study found significantly lower normalized Chao1 diversity in multiple sclerosis patients than in controls. Batch-mates among the samples co-clustered strongly by F measure. A few TRBV segments occurring more often in patients than controls included TRBV5-6, TRBV5-1 and TRBV20-1.

This clonotype has a handful of counts. The antigen is unknown. Trimming pared 6 bases from V and 2 bases from J, leaving 7 bases between. CDR1 MRHNA and CDR2 SNTAGT come from the germline V gene. The CDR3 sequence is 13 residues long. The library was made from cDNA and included unique molecular identifiers. When about 1 to 11 million T cells were used, they gave hundreds of thousands of cDNA molecules. TCRdb fed the PCR reads into MiXCR, producing one record per CDR3 protein. The sample lists about 500,000 distinct CDR3 sequences, 45% occurring once. The source material was blood. This chain links TRBV6-4 with TRBJ2-2, with a tentative D call TRBD1 (5 bases). The sequence was obtained from a girl aged 5 to 17 with multiple sclerosis. The chain's CDR3 is CASRDTNTGELFF. The CDR3 nucleotides are TGTGCCAGCAGGGACACCAACACCGGGGAGCTGTTTTTT.